The clone carrying this T cell receptor beta chain was observed at least ten times. Antigen: not known. These data originate in a study of T cell repertoires in cytomegalovirus infection. Study in general: From public TCR beta signatures came an indication of both CMV infection and matching HLA type.

Using its own MiXCR run on the reads, TCRdb lists one record per CDR3 protein. Of 490,000 or so distinct CDR3 sequences detected, about 11% appear once; the ten largest clones hold more than 8.5%. Trimming took 0 bases from V and 6 from J, leaving 15 bases between them. This CDR3 contains 16 residues. Germline CDR1 and CDR2: LGHNA and YNFKEQ. Study findings and constraints: Cumulated frequencies of public TCR beta families served to identify carriers of CMV plus the relevant HLA. HLA-C-restricted CMV clonotypes gave the most frequent clonotype in two of eight donors.

The sample taken for sequencing was PBMCs. The chain employs TRBV4-2 and TRBJ2-1; D may be TRBD1 (5 bases). This receptor was taken from a human donor in good health (CMV status not recorded). Some clones in this sample may be carry-over from other donors' samples. Here the CDR3 DNA reads TGTGCCAGCAGCCAAGAAGGGGTCGACGTTGGCAATGAGCAGTTCTTC. This encodes CASSQEGVDVGNEQFF.